The sequence of this T cell receptor (beta chain) was determined in a study of immune cell composition in non-small cell lung cancer. The study's findings and limits: Lung adenocarcinomas had lower top 10 clone scores and clonality than squamous tumours. 60% to 80% of squamous and around a third of adenocarcinoma cases had tumour-associated clones >0.5%.

Data came from immunoSEQ multiplex PCR; TCRdb stores just in-frame clones and leaves some out. Of fewer than 2,500 clones in the sample, roughly four fifths were seen once. Note on this clone: Antigen unknown.

The data also belong to a second study, concerning CD4 T cells in lung cancer. As that report states: Neoantigen-specific CD4+ T-cell clones and TCRs were isolated from blood. Before blood donation, patients had received platinum chemotherapy among other treatments.

Source material: lung tumor tissue. The receptor was isolated from a human donor with non-small cell lung cancer.

CDR3 region: CASSRAGTGLNEQFF. CDR3 coding DNA: TGTGCCAGCAGTAGAGCCGGGACAGGACTAAATGAGCAGTTCTTC. J is TRBJ2-1 and V is TRBV6-5; 8 bases are shared with TRBD1. CDR3 length: 15 amino acids. The V gene's germline CDR1 is MNHEY and CDR2 SVGAGI. Trimming took 5 bases from V and 7 from J; bases not matched to a gene: 10.